A selection of T cell receptor beta chains follows, all from one sample in a study of blood T cell repertoires in COVID-19. This table comes from immunoSEQ multiplex PCR, and its TCRdb copy is limited to in-frame clones, with some not included. The table records around 160,000 clones, 85% to 90% of them present only once. The sample comprised peripheral blood. The receptors stem from a woman in her seventies with COVID-19, enrolled during active disease. The CDR3 runs from the conserved cysteine through the conserved F or W. A D gene is named only where the DNA matches it firmly. Clone size is shown for a subset of rows, as once, few, many or a class of expanded clone.

cdr3_nt cdr3_aa clone_size cdr3_length j_call v_call d_call
TGTGCCATCAGTGAGGGGAGATTGAACACTGAAGCTTTCTTT CAISEGRLNTEAFF . 14 TRBJ1-1 TRBV10-3 .
TGTGCCAGCAGCTTAGTCAGCGGGACACTATACAATGAGCAGTTCTTC CASSLVSGTLYNEQFF . 16 TRBJ2-1 TRBV7-2 .
TGTGCCAGCAGCGACCGGAGCGGACGAACCCTATACAATGAGCAGTTCTTC CASSDRSGRTLYNEQFF . 17 TRBJ2-1 TRBV7-2 .
TGCGCCAGCAGCGTCGACAGGGGTGTACTCTCACCCCTCCACTTT CASSVDRGVLSPLHF . 15 TRBJ1-6 TRBV5-1 TRBD1
TGTGCCAGCAGTTTGCCCCGGGACAGGGACCTTGGCCATAATTCACCCCTCCACTTT CASSLPRDRDLGHNSPLHF . 19 TRBJ1-6 TRBV27 TRBD1
TGTGCCAGCAGCTTCGGATCAGGAGATACGCAGTATTTT CASSFGSGDTQYF . 13 TRBJ2-3 TRBV12-3/TRBV12-4 .
TGCGCCAGCAGCTTGGCTGGCGTATCGGGGGCCGGGGAGCTGTTTTTT CASSLAGVSGAGELFF . 16 TRBJ2-2 TRBV5-1 .
TGTGCCAGTAGGGGCCTTCGGGAGGCTAGCACAGATACGCAGTATTTT CASRGLREASTDTQYF . 16 TRBJ2-3 TRBV19 TRBD2
TGTGCCAGCAGTTTGGAGGCATACTTCGGCTACACCTTC CASSLEAYFGYTF . 13 TRBJ1-2 TRBV28 .
TGTGCCAGCGGGGCGTTTGGTTCTGGAAACACCATATATTTT CASGAFGSGNTIYF . 14 TRBJ1-3 TRBV27 .
TGTGCCTCCCGGACTAGCGGGAACACCGGGGAGCTGTTTTTT CASRTSGNTGELFF once 14 TRBJ2-2 TRBV10-3 TRBD2
TGTGCCGCGGGAGGGGGCATCGGCACAGATACGCAGTATTTT CAAGGGIGTDTQYF . 14 TRBJ2-3 TRBV24-1 TRBD2
TGTGCCAGCAGCCAACCAAGCGGGGGGCACCAAGAGACCCAGTACTTC CASSQPSGGHQETQYF . 16 TRBJ2-5 TRBV4-2 TRBD2
TGTGCCAGCAGTGGGGTACAGGGGGCGGAGTGGCAGTTCTTC CASSGVQGAEWQFF . 14 TRBJ2-1 TRBV2 TRBD1
TGTGCCAGCAGCTACCCAACAGGGATAGATACGCAGTATTTT CASSYPTGIDTQYF . 14 TRBJ2-3 TRBV13 .
TGTGCCAGCAGTGATAATCCGGATCTGCGGGGCCCCCAGCATTTT CASSDNPDLRGPQHF . 15 TRBJ1-5 TRBV2 .
TGTGCCATCAGTTTAGGGGGCTTGGGGGAGACCCAGTACTTC CAISLGGLGETQYF once 14 TRBJ2-5 TRBV10-3 TRBD1
TGTGCCAGCGGAGTACGCGGGACAGGCTACCGTGATGGCTATGGCTACACCTTC CASGVRGTGYRDGYGYTF . 18 TRBJ1-2 TRBV7-6 TRBD1
TGTGCCAGCAGCGGCCGGACAGGGGCTCCACGGGCTTTCTTT CASSGRTGAPRAFF . 14 TRBJ1-1 TRBV7-2 TRBD1
TGTGCCAGCAGGATATCAGGGGCCCTGAATTCACCCCTCCACTTT CASRISGALNSPLHF . 15 TRBJ1-6 TRBV2 .
TGTGCCACCAGTGATCCCTCCGACAGAACCTACGAGCAGTACTTC CATSDPSDRTYEQYF . 15 TRBJ2-7 TRBV24-1 .
TGTGCCAGCAACCGTAGGGGGCGGGAGACCCAGTACTTC CASNRRGRETQYF . 13 TRBJ2-5 TRBV6-5 TRBD1